This T cell receptor (beta chain) was obtained from a study of cytomegalovirus exposure and HLA in healthy donors. About this clone: Its target is not known.

The donors were part of the validation cohort of fewer than 150 subjects. That cohort was separate from the first cohort, which comprised 666 subjects. Repertoires were generated with immunoSEQ multiplex PCR, while TCRdb's copy carries only in-frame clones and drops some. This sample has more than 200,000 clones, with approximately 84% found just once. Notes on the study in general: Most TCR sequences proved rare, with some public TCRs found in many donors.

The ends were cut back, 3 bases at V and 1 base at J, with 9 bases in the middle. Germline loops: CDR1 LNHDA, CDR2 SQIVND (reference sequence). The CDR3 runs 14 residues. This TCR came from a man between 18 and 35 years old in good health and CMV-seropositive. The sample taken for sequencing was PBMCs. The V call is TRBV19, the J call TRBJ1-1; D unclear. CDR3 residues: CASSMREGNTEAFF. Here the CDR3 DNA reads TGTGCCAGTAGTATGAGAGAGGGGAACACTGAAGCTTTCTTT.